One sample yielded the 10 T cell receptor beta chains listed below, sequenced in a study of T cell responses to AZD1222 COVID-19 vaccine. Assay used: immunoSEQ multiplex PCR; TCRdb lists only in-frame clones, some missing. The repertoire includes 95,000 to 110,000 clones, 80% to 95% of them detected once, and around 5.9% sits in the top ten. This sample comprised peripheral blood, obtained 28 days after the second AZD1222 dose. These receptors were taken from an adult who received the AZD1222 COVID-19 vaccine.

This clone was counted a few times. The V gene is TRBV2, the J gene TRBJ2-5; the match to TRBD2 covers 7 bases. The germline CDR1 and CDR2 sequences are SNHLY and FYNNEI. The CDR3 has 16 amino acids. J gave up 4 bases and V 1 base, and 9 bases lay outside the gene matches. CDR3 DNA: TGTGCCAGCAGTGAAGTCCCCGGGGGGAGGCGAGAGACCCAGTACTTC. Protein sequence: CASSEVPGGRRETQYF.

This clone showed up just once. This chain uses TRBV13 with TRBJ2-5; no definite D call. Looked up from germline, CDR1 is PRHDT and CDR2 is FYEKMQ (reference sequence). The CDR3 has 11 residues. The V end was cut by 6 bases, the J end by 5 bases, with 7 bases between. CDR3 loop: CASSESETQYF. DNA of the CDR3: TGTGCCAGCAGTGAGAGTGAGACCCAGTACTTC.

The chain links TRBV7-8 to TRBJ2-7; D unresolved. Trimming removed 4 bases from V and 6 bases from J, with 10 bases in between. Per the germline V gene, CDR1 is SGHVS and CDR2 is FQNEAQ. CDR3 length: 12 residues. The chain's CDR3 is CASSSKASEQYF. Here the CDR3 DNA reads TGTGCCAGCAGCTCCAAAGCTTCCGAGCAGTACTTC.

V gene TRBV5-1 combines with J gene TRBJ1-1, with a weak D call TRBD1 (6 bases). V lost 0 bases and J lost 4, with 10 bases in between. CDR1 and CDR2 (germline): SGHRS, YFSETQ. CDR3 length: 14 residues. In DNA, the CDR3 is TGCGCCAGCAGCTTGGTCGGGGGCGGCACTGAAGCTTTCTTT. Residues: CASSLVGGGTEAFF.

The DNA of the CDR3 is TGTGCCAGCAGTGAGACCAGCTCCTATAATTCACCCCTCCACTTT. Residues: CASSETSSYNSPLHF. The genes are TRBV2 and TRBJ1-6; the D is unclear. Per germline, CDR1 SNHLY and CDR2 FYNNEI. CDR3 size: 15 residues. Trimming removed 3 bases from V and 0 bases from J, with 6 bases in between.

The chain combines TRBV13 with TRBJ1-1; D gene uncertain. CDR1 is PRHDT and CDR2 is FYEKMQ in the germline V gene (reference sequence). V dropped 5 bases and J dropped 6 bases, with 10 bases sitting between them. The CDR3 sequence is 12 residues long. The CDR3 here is CASSRQESEAFF. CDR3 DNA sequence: TGTGCCAGCAGCCGTCAGGAATCTGAAGCTTTCTTT.

As DNA, the CDR3 is TGTGCCAGCAGGGGGAGGAAGGGACAGGCTCTCGATGAGCAGTTCTTC. It yields the protein CASRGRKGQALDEQFF. The chain combines TRBV2 with TRBJ2-1; 8 positions agree with TRBD1. J lost 8 bases, V lost 6 bases, and 15 bases had no gene match. There are 16 residues in the CDR3. From germline, CDR1 is SNHLY and CDR2 FYNNEI.

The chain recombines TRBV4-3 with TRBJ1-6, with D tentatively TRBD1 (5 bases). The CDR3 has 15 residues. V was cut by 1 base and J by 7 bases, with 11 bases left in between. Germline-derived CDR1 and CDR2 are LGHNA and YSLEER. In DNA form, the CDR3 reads TGCGCCAGCAGCCAAGCCCAGGGAAGCAATTCACCCCTCCACTTT. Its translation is CASSQAQGSNSPLHF.

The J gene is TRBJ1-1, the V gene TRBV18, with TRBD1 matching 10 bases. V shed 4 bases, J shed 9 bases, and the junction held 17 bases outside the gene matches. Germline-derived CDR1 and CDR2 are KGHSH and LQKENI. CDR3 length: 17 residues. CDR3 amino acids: CASSLVPGQGPRGQAFF. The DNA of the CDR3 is TGTGCCAGCTCACTGGTTCCGGGACAGGGGCCTCGGGGACAAGCTTTCTTT.

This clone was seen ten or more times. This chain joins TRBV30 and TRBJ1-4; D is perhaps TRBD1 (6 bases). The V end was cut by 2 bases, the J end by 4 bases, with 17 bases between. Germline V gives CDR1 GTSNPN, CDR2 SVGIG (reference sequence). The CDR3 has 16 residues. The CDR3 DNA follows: TGTGCCTGGAGTATCCCCTTGACAGGTTATAATGAAAAACTGTTTTTT. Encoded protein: CAWSIPLTGYNEKLFF. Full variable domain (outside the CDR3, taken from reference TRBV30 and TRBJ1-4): SQTIHQWPATLVQPVGSPLSLECTVEGTSNPNLYWYRQAAGRGLQLLFYSVGIGQISSEVPQNLSASRPQDRQFILSSKKLLLSDSGFYLCAWSIPLTGYNEKLFFGSGTQLSVL.